This TCR beta chain stems from a study of T-cell memory formation after mild COVID-19. General study results and limits: In second-wave clones peaking day 37, SARS-CoV-2 specificity remained unconfirmed.

As regards this clonotype: Antigen specificity is unknown.

Sample barcodes and UMIs were carried by the TCR alpha and TCR beta cDNA libraries that 5'RACE generated with constant-segment primers. TCRdb processed the 5' RACE reads anew with MiXCR; each CDR3 protein has one entry. The sample shows 550,000 to 600,000 distinct CDR3 sequences, about a fifth of them seen only once. V gave up 2 bases and J gave up 2 bases, with 9 bases separating them. CDR1 is ENHRY and CDR2 is SYGVKD in the germline V gene. The CDR3 is 14 amino acids. The sequence derives from an adult woman who had mild COVID-19 (a few samples of this study predate the infection). Cell type and time point are not known. The V call is TRBV10-3, the J call TRBJ1-2; no firm D call. Sequencing was performed on PBMCs or a T cell subset sorted from them (not recorded which). CDR3 loop: CAISEANQNYGYTF. In DNA form, the CDR3 reads TGTGCCATCAGTGAGGCCAATCAAAACTATGGCTACACCTTC.